A single sample is the source of the 6 T cell receptor beta chains below, sequenced in a study of shared clonotypes between healthy human individuals. Sequencing was performed with immunoSEQ multiplex PCR; in TCRdb, only in-frame clones are kept and a portion is missing. Of over 2 million clones listed, 90% to 95% are singletons. The sample comprised naive CD4+ T cells sorted from blood. Indicated subset: CD45RA+ positively selected. These receptors all come from a man between 18 and 29 years old in good health.

This clone was recorded only once. The sample has other DNA sequences that encode this CDR3 too. The chain uses TRBV18 and TRBJ1-2; the match to TRBD1 covers 7 bases. This CDR3 has 15 residues. Germline loops: CDR1 KGHSH, CDR2 LQKENI. Germline trimming cut 3 bases from V and 2 bases from J; bases unmatched to any gene: 6. CDR3 protein: CASSPPGQPNYGYTF. Here the CDR3 DNA reads TGTGCCAGCTCACCGCCGGGACAGCCAAACTATGGCTACACCTTC. The full variable domain, completed using reference TRBV18 and TRBJ1-2, is NAGVMQNPRHLVRRRGQEARLRCSPMKGHSHVYWYRQLPEEGLKFMVYLQKENIIDESGMPKERFSAEFPKEGPSILRIQQVVRGDSAAYFCASSPPGQPNYGYTFGSGTRLTVV.

The rearrangement links TRBV28 to TRBJ1-2; the D is unclear. Trimming left V 4 bases short and J 5 bases short, with 20 bases between. Germline values: CDR1 MDHEN, CDR2 SYDVKM. The CDR3 totals 16 residues. Written as DNA, the CDR3 is TGTGCCAGCAGTTCTACCTCCCGTCTCGTGGGGTATGGCTACACCTTC. Protein product: CASSSTSRLVGYGYTF.

With respect to this clone: Within the sample, other DNA sequences also encode this same CDR3. CDR3 bases: TGTGCCAGTAGTATAGAGGGCAGGAATTCACCCCTCCACTTT. Its protein is CASSIEGRNSPLHF. V and J are TRBV19 and TRBJ1-6; no definite D call. V shed 0 bases and J shed 7 bases, with 7 bases lying between them. This CDR3 comprises 14 residues. The V gene's germline CDR1 is LNHDA and CDR2 SQIVND (reference sequence).

V is TRBV2 and J is TRBJ2-7, with D unclear. The CDR3 totals 14 residues. CDR1 and CDR2 from the germline V gene are SNHLY and FYNNEI. Between the trimmed V and J ends, which lost 8 bases and 8 bases, there was a span of 22 bases. The CDR3 protein is CASRSLLPLSQQYF. In DNA, the CDR3 is TGTGCCAGCCGTTCGCTCCTCCCTCTTTCCCAGCAGTACTTC.

V is TRBV2 and J is TRBJ1-3; D gene uncertain. CDR1 SNHLY and CDR2 FYNNEI come from the germline V gene. CDR3 length: 12 amino acids. The V end was cut by 10 bases, the J end by 0 bases, with 7 bases between. CDR3 protein: CATMSSGNTIYF. CDR3 nucleotide sequence: TGTGCCACCATGAGCTCTGGAAACACCATATATTTT.

The chain employs TRBV18 and TRBJ1-5; tentatively, D is TRBD1 (5 bases). V lost 0 bases, J lost 6 bases, and 12 bases lay in between. This CDR3 is built from 15 residues. CDR1 is KGHSH and CDR2 is LQKENI in the germline V gene. CDR3 sequence (DNA): TGTGCCAGCTCACCACCGAGCAGGGCAGGTCAGCCCCAGCATTTT. It specifies CASSPPSRAGQPQHF.